This T cell receptor (beta chain) was sequenced for a study of T cell responses to AZD1222 COVID-19 vaccine (dated by TCRdb to 2020 to 2022). General notes on the study: Because spike-specific TCR depth and breadth did not differ between the two schedules, AZD1222 recipients who got a second dose at roughly 4 weeks were pooled with those who got a second dose at roughly 12 weeks. Enrollment into the trials was organized by age into subgroups of 18-55, 56-69 and 70-plus years, and those subgroups contained roughly 150, 30 and 60 TCR-sequenced participants, respectively. A total of 230 or so trial participants underwent TCR sequencing, of whom 207 received two doses of AZD1222 and about 26 received two doses of the MenACWY control vaccine. Study-level results and caveats: Reportedly, close to half of the unique spike-specific TCRs recognized epitopes lying outside the regions that are mutated in the B.1.351 and B.1.1.7 variants. In the small 56-69-year group, the increase in depth fell short of significance, most likely because of low power. Conclusions about previously exposed vaccinees are limited because only six or seven AZD1222 recipients were SARS-CoV-2 seropositive at baseline. Because no samples from the day 14 peak response were available, repertoires could be characterized only after the peak T cell response. Most participants were white British and females outnumbered males, and the authors suggested that clonal diversity may have been underestimated. Vaccine-associated CD4 TCRs spanned the whole spike protein, with dominant responses in regions 160-218 and 743-854. After two AZD1222 doses, both the breadth and the depth of spike-specific TCRs were significantly higher than at day 0 and than in MenACWY recipients.

The CDR3 regions of human TCRbeta chains were analyzed by immunosequencing. Per the authors' processing: TCRs in the repertoires were matched against a reference library of SARS-CoV-2-specific TCRs that had been generated with the MIRA antigen-specificity platform. Breadth was defined as the fraction of unique TCRs that were SARS-CoV-2-associated. Depth was defined as the fraction of total T cells that were SARS-CoV-2-associated. Using the MIRA data, every spike-specific TCR was mapped to the spike region that the TCR reacted to and assigned to either a CD4 or a CD8 class. Log10-transformed breadth and depth values were compared by one-way ANOVA with Sidak's multiple comparisons tests. TCRdb holds this immuneACCESS table with in-frame rearrangements only. Some clones are missing; in checked studies, unresolved V genes explain under half, and the rest has no known cause. That table is the source of V, J and clone size, and D and trimming were worked out from the DNA. The sample records 90,000 to 120,000 clones, around nine tenths of which are singletons. 18% of the sample comes from the top ten.

Interpreted using the paper, the time point label stands for: baseline before first vaccination. Vaccinee samples were obtained from the UK trials COV001 and COV002, which included a single-blind randomized controlled phase 2/3 trial of AZD1222 (ChAdOx1 nCoV-19) in healthy adults. For TCRbeta chain sequencing, PBMC samples from trial participants were taken at day 0 and at day 28 after the second dose. The CDR3 measures 19 amino acids from cysteine to phenylalanine. Just the 57-base CDR3 DNA is kept, in frame starting at base 1. The trim is 0 bases for V and 5 bases for J, with a gap of 20 bases between the germline ends. The germline V gene supplies CDR1 MGHRA and CDR2 YSYEKL. In regard to this clone: No antigen is known for it. No per-base quality is available; no much larger clone lies one base away.

This chain is built from TRBV4-1 and TRBJ1-6; perhaps TRBD1 is the D gene, with 5 bases matching. The TCR originated in an adult in good health. This sample comprised peripheral blood, obtained on day 0 of AZD1222 vaccination. The nucleotide sequence reads TGCGCCAGCAGCCAAGAAAGTACAGGTTTGGGGGGAAATAATTCACCCCTCCACTTT. Translation gives CASSQESTGLGGNNSPLHF.